What follows are 11 T cell receptor beta chains derived from one specimen sequenced in a study of cytomegalovirus exposure and HLA in healthy donors. PCR employed 60 Vbeta and 13 Jbeta primers. Some clones are missing from TCRdb's copy, which holds only in-frame ones; the method was immunoSEQ multiplex PCR. The data contain approximately 97,000 clones, roughly 83% of them singletons. The sequencing sample was made of PBMCs. These receptors came from a man aged 40-55 years in good health and CMV-seronegative.

The chain employs TRBV27 and TRBJ1-2; 7 bases match TRBD1. J was trimmed by 4 bases and V by 9 bases; bases with no gene match: 8. This CDR3 region has 13 residues. Germline lookup yields CDR1 MNHEY and CDR2 SMNVEV (reference sequence). The CDR3 DNA is TGTGCCAGTATAAGGGGGCGCCCCTATGGCTACACCTTC. Protein product: CASIRGRPYGYTF.

The chain joins TRBV20-1 to TRBJ2-5; no clear D. Germline values: CDR1 DFQATT, CDR2 SNEGSKA (reference sequence). CDR3 length: 10 amino acids. V lost 1 base, J lost 7 bases, and 4 bases lay in between. Here the CDR3 reads CSARALTQYF. CDR3 bases: TGCAGTGCTAGAGCTCTGACCCAGTACTTC.

This sequence joins TRBV2 and TRBJ2-1; 9 bases are a match to TRBD1. The CDR3 loop spans 14 amino acids. Trimming cost V 10 bases and J 2 bases; bases outside gene matches: 6. Germline V gene data show CDR1 as SNHLY and CDR2 as FYNNEI. Here the CDR3 DNA reads TGTGCCACCCAGGGACAGGGCCCCTACAATGAGCAGTTCTTC. Translation: CATQGQGPYNEQFF.

This clone showed up just a few times. The chain joins TRBV6-6 to TRBJ2-2; 10 positions agree with TRBD2. The CDR3 spans 15 residues. Germline V gene data show CDR1 as MNHNY and CDR2 as SVGAGI (reference sequence). V was pared by 6 bases and J by 7 bases, with 8 bases of the junction left unmatched. This CDR3 reads CASRMLAGEGGELFF. CDR3 nucleotides: TGTGCCAGCAGAATGCTAGCGGGGGAGGGCGGGGAGCTGTTTTTT.

The CDR3: CASSQDIGVGEQYF. CDR3 nucleotides: TGCGCCAGCAGCCAAGACATAGGGGTGGGCGAGCAGTACTTC. The J gene is TRBJ2-7, the V gene TRBV4-3, with D perhaps matching TRBD1 (5 bases). V was trimmed by 0 bases and J by 6 bases, leaving 12 bases between them. The germline V gene encodes CDR1 LGHNA and CDR2 YSLEER. This CDR3 comprises 14 residues.

In this sample, this clone turned up a few times. Within the sample, other DNA sequences also encode this same CDR3. The rearrangement links TRBV5-1 to TRBJ2-5; weak D call: TRBD1 (6 bases). The ends were cut back, 3 bases at V and 5 bases at J, with 11 bases in the middle. This CDR3 comprises 13 residues. Germline V gene sequence: CDR1 SGHRS, CDR2 YFSETQ. The CDR3 loop reads CASSSTGTETQYF. CDR3 nucleotides: TGCGCCAGCAGCTCCACAGGGACGGAGACCCAGTACTTC.

The gene calls are TRBV7-8 and TRBJ1-5; D remains unclear. With 1 base removed from V and 2 bases from J, the gap between germline ends came to 9 bases. Germline assignment: CDR1 SGHVS and CDR2 FQNEAQ. CDR3 size: 15 residues. The CDR3 sequence: CASSLVAGGNQPQHF. As DNA, the CDR3 is TGTGCCAGCAGCTTAGTAGCGGGTGGCAATCAGCCCCAGCATTTT.

This rearrangement joins TRBV9 to TRBJ1-2; 8 bases are shared with TRBD1. The CDR3 length is 14 residues. Germline V CDR1 and CDR2: SGDLS, YYNGEE. With 0 bases clipped from V and 4 bases from J, the junction kept 2 bases outside the gene matches. This CDR3 is CASSVEQGVYGYTF. As DNA, the CDR3 is TGTGCCAGCAGCGTAGAACAGGGGGTCTATGGCTACACCTTC.

V is TRBV9 and J is TRBJ2-5; 9 positions agree with TRBD2. Germline lookup yields CDR1 SGDLS and CDR2 YYNGEE. This CDR3 is built from 16 residues. V lost 0 bases and J lost 2; bases outside the gene matches: 5. The chain's CDR3 is CASSVGPAGGQETQYF. CDR3 DNA: TGTGCCAGCAGCGTAGGCCCAGCGGGGGGACAAGAGACCCAGTACTTC.

Notes on this clone: Other DNA sequences in this sample translate to the same CDR3. V usage is TRBV5-4 and J usage is TRBJ2-7; TRBD2 might be the D (5 bases). This CDR3 has 15 amino acids. The germline V gene has CDR1 SGHNT and CDR2 YYREEE (reference sequence). V was clipped by 4 bases and J by 0 bases, with 14 bases between them. CDR3 amino acids: CASSLTGGRSYEQYF. DNA for the CDR3: TGTGCCAGCAGCCTGACCGGCGGGCGCTCCTACGAGCAGTACTTC.

This clone was seen a single time. The chain carries TRBV7-2 and TRBJ1-2, with 9 nucleotides matching TRBD1. The J segment lost 4 bases and the V segment lost 4 bases, leaving 7 bases of the junction unmatched. The CDR3 covers 15 residues. Germline V gives CDR1 SGHTA, CDR2 FQGNSA. The CDR3 DNA reads as TGTGCCAGCAGCTCGAGACAGGGGGGTAGCTATGGCTACACCTTC. The encoded protein is CASSSRQGGSYGYTF.